One and the same sample provided the 11 T cell receptor beta chains below, sequenced in a study of OX40 agonist ivuxolimab in advanced cancers. The library was prepared using the immunoSEQ multiplex PCR assay. TCRdb provides this immuneACCESS table in a form limited to in-frame rearrangements. Some clones are lacking; in checked studies, under half of them reflect an unresolved V gene, and why the rest are absent is not known. This sample comprises tens of thousands of clones, around 93% of them detected only once. About 15% of the sample rests with the top ten. The sequenced sample was CD4+ or CD8+ T cells sorted from blood, obtained in a trial of the OX40 agonist ivuxolimab. The receptor set was obtained from an adult with an advanced solid tumor such as melanoma, head and neck, liver or kidney cancer.

The chain couples TRBV9 to TRBJ1-2, with D perhaps TRBD1 (6 bases). The CDR3 consists of 14 residues. Trimming stripped 0 bases from V and 3 bases from J, with 9 bases between. Germline V gives CDR1 SGDLS, CDR2 YYNGEE. This CDR3 is CASSVDRGHYGYTF. In DNA, the CDR3 is TGTGCCAGCAGCGTAGACCGGGGGCACTATGGCTACACCTTC.

The V call is TRBV11-2, the J call TRBJ2-7, with TRBD2 as a possible D gene (7 bases). This CDR3 region has 13 residues. In germline, CDR1 is SGHAT, CDR2 FQNNGV. Trimming shortened V by 8 bases and J by 0 bases, and 11 bases separated the two germline ends. The CDR3 nucleotides are TGTGCCAGCGAGGGGGGGGGCTCCTACGAGCAGTACTTC. Its protein product is CASEGGGSYEQYF.

This clone has only one observation. The chain links TRBV28 to TRBJ1-5, with a tentative D call TRBD1 (5 bases). This CDR3 region has 16 residues. Germline CDR1 reads MDHEN; CDR2 reads SYDVKM. Between the trimmed V and J ends, which lost 5 bases and 0 bases, there was a span of 14 bases. In DNA form, the CDR3 reads TGTGCCAGCAGTCTAGGGGCTACTATTAGCAATCAGCCCCAGCATTTT. This sequence encodes CASSLGATISNQPQHF.

This sequence joins TRBV14 and TRBJ2-6; D call uncertain. The CDR3 contains 13 residues. Germline CDR1 is SGHDN and CDR2 is FVKESK. The V gene lost 4 bases and the J gene lost 2 bases, with 3 bases spanning the gap. This CDR3 reads CASSPTGANVLTF. The DNA of the CDR3 is TGTGCCAGCAGCCCTACTGGGGCCAACGTCCTGACTTTC.

This clone occurred once. The chain is built from TRBV6-6 and TRBJ2-7, with 9 positions matching TRBD1. V dropped 4 bases and J dropped 4; count of bases not matched to a gene: 11. The CDR3 extends over 16 amino acids. Per the germline V gene, CDR1 is MNHNY and CDR2 is SVGAGI (reference sequence). Here the CDR3 DNA reads TGTGCCAGCAGTTTTGCAGCCGGGACAGGGCTTTACGAGCAGTACTTC. Translating it yields CASSFAAGTGLYEQYF.

The J gene is TRBJ2-7, the V gene TRBV7-2; D gene unclear. Germline CDR1 is SGHTA and CDR2 is FQGNSA. Trimming shortened V by 5 bases and J by 5 bases, and 10 bases separated the two germline ends. The CDR3 runs 12 residues. CDR3 region: CASSARVHEQYF. The CDR3 DNA follows: TGTGCCAGCAGCGCTAGGGTCCACGAGCAGTACTTC.

The chain employs TRBV27 and TRBJ1-5; D uncertain. In germline, CDR1 is MNHEY, CDR2 SMNVEV (reference sequence). The CDR3 is made up of 13 amino acids. Trimming cost V 5 bases and J 7 bases, with 12 bases left between them. CDR3 nucleotide sequence: TGTGCCAGCAGTCCCACTCCGGGACAGCCCCAGCATTTT. Protein product: CASSPTPGQPQHF.

The chain uses TRBV6-4 and TRBJ2-1; 11 bases map to TRBD2. Trimming removed 3 bases from V and 6 bases from J; junction bases left unmatched: 4. Germline V gene data show CDR1 as MRHNA and CDR2 as SNTAGT. CDR3 size: 15 residues. The CDR3 DNA reads as TGTGCCAGCAGTGAAACTAGCGGGAGTGGCAATGAGCAGTTCTTC. Translating it yields CASSETSGSGNEQFF.

CDR3 nucleotides: TGTGCCAGTAGTATTGGCGTCGTCAATGAGCAGTTCTTC. Amino acid sequence: CASSIGVVNEQFF. The gene calls are TRBV19 and TRBJ2-1; D gene unclear. The CDR3 extends over 13 amino acids. CDR1 LNHDA and CDR2 SQIVND come from the germline V gene (reference sequence). The V end lost 3 bases, the J end lost 6 bases, and 9 bases lay between the germline ends.

The rearrangement uses TRBV13 and TRBJ2-1; the match to TRBD2 covers 8 bases. With V trimmed by 0 bases and J by 1 base, 5 bases remained unmatched. This CDR3 region has 17 residues. CDR1 and CDR2 from the germline V gene are PRHDT and FYEKMQ (reference sequence). CDR3 DNA sequence: TGTGCCAGCAGCTTAGGAGCGGGAGCGGTTTCCTACAATGAGCAGTTCTTC. Protein: CASSLGAGAVSYNEQFF.

The chain uses TRBV7-9 and TRBJ2-2; possibly TRBD2 for D (5 bases). The CDR3 is made up of 15 amino acids. CDR1 is SEHNR, CDR2 FQNEAQ, per germline (reference sequence). The ends were cut back, 3 bases at V and 5 bases at J, with 13 bases in the middle. CDR3 sequence (DNA): TGTGCCAGCAGCTTTGGCCGATCGGGAACCGGGGAGCTGTTTTTT. It translates to CASSFGRSGTGELFF.